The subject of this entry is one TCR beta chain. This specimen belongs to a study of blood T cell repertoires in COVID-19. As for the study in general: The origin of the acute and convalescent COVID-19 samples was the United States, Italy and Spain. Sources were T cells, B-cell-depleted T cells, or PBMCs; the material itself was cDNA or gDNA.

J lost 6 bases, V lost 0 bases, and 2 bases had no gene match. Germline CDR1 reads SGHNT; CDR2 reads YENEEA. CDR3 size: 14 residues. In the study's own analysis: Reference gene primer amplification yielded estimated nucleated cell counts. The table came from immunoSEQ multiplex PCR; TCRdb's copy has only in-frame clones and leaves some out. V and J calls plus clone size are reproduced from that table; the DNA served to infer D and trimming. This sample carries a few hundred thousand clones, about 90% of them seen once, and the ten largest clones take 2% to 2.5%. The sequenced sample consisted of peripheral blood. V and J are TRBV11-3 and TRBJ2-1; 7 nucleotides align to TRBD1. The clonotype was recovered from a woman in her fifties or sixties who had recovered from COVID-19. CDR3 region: CASSLDQGVNEQFF. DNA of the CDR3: TGTGCCAGCAGCTTAGATCAGGGGGTCAATGAGCAGTTCTTC.